The 7 T cell receptor beta chains below all came from one sample that was sequenced in a study of shared clonotypes between healthy human individuals. Repertoires were generated with immunoSEQ multiplex PCR, while TCRdb's copy carries only in-frame clones and drops some. The sample includes fewer than 400,000 clones, about 74% of them seen just once. The sequenced sample was memory CD4+ T cells sorted from blood. Subset here: CD45RA-negative fraction. The receptor set was obtained from a man under 40 in good health.

This clone was detected only a few times. The V and J genes are TRBV5-5 and TRBJ2-1; D call uncertain. The CDR3 is made up of 14 amino acids. V gave up 5 bases and J gave up 0 bases, with 9 bases separating them. The V gene's germline CDR1 is SGHKS and CDR2 YYEKEE (reference sequence). CDR3 bases: TGTGCCAGCAGTACAGAAAGCTCCTACAATGAGCAGTTCTTC. It is translated as CASSTESSYNEQFF. Filled out from reference TRBV5-5 and TRBJ2-1, the complete variable domain reads DAGVTQSPTHLIKTRGQQVTLRCSPISGHKSVSWYQQVLGQGPQFIFQYYEKEERGRGNFPDRFSARQFPNYSSELNVNALLLGDSALYLCASSTESSYNEQFFGPGTRLTVL.

The genes are TRBV19 and TRBJ2-1; 10 bases are shared with TRBD2. With V trimmed by 5 bases and J by 9 bases, 7 bases remained unmatched. The CDR3 is 14 residues long. Per germline, CDR1 LNHDA and CDR2 SQIVND (reference sequence). The DNA of the CDR3 is TGTGCCAGTAGTCTAGGGACTAGCGTGGCTGAGCAGTTCTTC. This gives the protein CASSLGTSVAEQFF.

The table lists this clone with a count of one. This chain links TRBV10-2 with TRBJ2-1; D gene unclear. The V end lost 8 bases, the J end lost 6 bases, and 11 bases lay between the germline ends. Germline CDR1 and CDR2: WSHSY and SAAADI. The CDR3 is 12 amino acids. CDR3 nucleotide sequence: TGCGCCAGCGGAAAGGGCCGCAATGAGCAGTTCTTC. Translation gives CASGKGRNEQFF.

This clone was recorded a few times. The chain carries TRBV5-6 and TRBJ1-1; D call uncertain. V lost 2 bases to trimming and J lost 4 bases, with 15 bases between them. The CDR3 loop spans 15 amino acids. Germline CDR1 SGHDT, CDR2 YYEEEE. CDR3 loop: CASSLPTGWATEAFF. Written as DNA, the CDR3 is TGTGCCAGCAGCTTACCGACGGGGTGGGCCACTGAAGCTTTCTTT.

In DNA form, the CDR3 reads TGTGCCAGCAGTTTACTCGCGACGGTCTACACCTTC. This translates into CASSLLATVYTF. This rearrangement joins TRBV27 to TRBJ1-2; D is unclear. Germline CDR1 and CDR2: MNHEY and SMNVEV (reference sequence). The CDR3 is 12 amino acids. V was clipped by 2 bases and J by 10 bases, with 11 bases between them.

The chain is built from TRBV5-5 and TRBJ2-3; D is undetermined. The V end lost 4 bases, the J end lost 3 bases, and 12 bases lay between the germline ends. The CDR3 loop spans 14 amino acids. CDR1 and CDR2 from the germline V gene are SGHKS and YYEKEE (reference sequence). The CDR3 spells CASSRALGTDTQYF. The CDR3 DNA reads as TGTGCCAGCAGCAGGGCTCTTGGGACAGATACGCAGTATTTT.

This chain connects TRBV18 to TRBJ2-4, with no clear D. The CDR3 is 13 residues long. V lost 0 bases and J 9 bases, leaving 9 bases between the germline ends. Looked up from germline, CDR1 is KGHSH and CDR2 is LQKENI. CDR3 in amino acids: CASSPPPAVIQYF. The CDR3 bases are TGTGCCAGCTCACCACCTCCTGCGGTCATTCAGTACTTC.